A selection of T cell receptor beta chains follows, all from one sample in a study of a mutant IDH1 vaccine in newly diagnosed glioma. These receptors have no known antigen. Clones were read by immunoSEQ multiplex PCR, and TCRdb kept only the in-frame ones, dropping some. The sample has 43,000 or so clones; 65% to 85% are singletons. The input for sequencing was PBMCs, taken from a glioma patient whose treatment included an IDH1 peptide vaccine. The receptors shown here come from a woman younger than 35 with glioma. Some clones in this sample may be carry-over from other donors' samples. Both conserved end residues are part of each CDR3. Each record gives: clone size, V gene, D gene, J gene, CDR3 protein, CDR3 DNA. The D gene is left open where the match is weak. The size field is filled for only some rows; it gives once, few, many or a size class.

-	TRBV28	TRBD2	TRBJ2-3	CASSLEAGSTDTQYF	TGTGCCAGCAGTTTAGAAGCGGGAAGCACAGATACGCAGTATTTT
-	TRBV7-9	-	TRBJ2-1	CASSLGGANEQFF	TGTGCCAGCAGCTTAGGTGGGGCGAATGAGCAGTTCTTC
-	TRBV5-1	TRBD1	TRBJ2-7	CASSLFGTANYEQYF	TGCGCCAGCAGCTTATTCGGGACAGCTAACTACGAGCAGTACTTC
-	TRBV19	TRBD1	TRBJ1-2	CASSSDREPSLGYTF	TGTGCCAGTAGTTCTGACAGGGAGCCGTCGCTTGGCTACACCTTC
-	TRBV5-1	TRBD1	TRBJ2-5	CASSPTPGQVTQYF	TGCGCCAGCAGCCCAACCCCGGGACAGGTGACCCAGTACTTC
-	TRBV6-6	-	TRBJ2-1	CASTPSGGLAAEQFF	TGTGCCAGCACCCCCTCTGGGGGCCTAGCAGCAGAGCAGTTCTTC
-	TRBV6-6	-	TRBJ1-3	CASSYDSVSGNTIYF	TGTGCCAGCAGTTACGACAGCGTCTCTGGAAACACCATATATTTT
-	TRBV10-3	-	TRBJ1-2	CAISELGEGYGYTF	TGTGCCATCAGTGAGCTGGGAGAGGGCTATGGCTACACCTTC
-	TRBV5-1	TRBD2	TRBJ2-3	CASSSGLAETDTQYF	TGCGCCAGCAGCTCGGGACTAGCGGAGACAGATACGCAGTATTTT
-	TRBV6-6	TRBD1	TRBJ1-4	CASSYGTGGLEKLFF	TGTGCCAGCAGTTACGGGACAGGGGGACTGGAAAAACTGTTTTTT
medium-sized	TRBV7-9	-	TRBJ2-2	CASSLEVLLENTGELFF	TGTGCCAGCAGCTTAGAGGTTTTGTTGGAAAACACCGGGGAGCTGTTTTTT
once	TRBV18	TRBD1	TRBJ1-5	CASSPTGTGNNQPQHF	TGTGCCAGCTCACCGACCGGGACAGGGAACAATCAGCCCCAGCATTTT
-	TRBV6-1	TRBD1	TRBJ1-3	CASIPPGQGVGTIYF	TGTGCCAGCATCCCCCCGGGACAGGGCGTCGGCACCATATATTTT
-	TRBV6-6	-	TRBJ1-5	CASSPPPMSNQPQHF	TGTGCCAGCAGTCCTCCCCCGATGAGCAATCAGCCCCAGCATTTT
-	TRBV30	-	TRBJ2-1	CAWSVLGYSPYNEQFF	TGTGCCTGGAGTGTTCTTGGTTACTCTCCATACAATGAGCAGTTCTTC
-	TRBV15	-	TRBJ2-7	CATSRDRTAGDSYEQYF	TGTGCCACCAGCAGAGATCGGACGGCAGGTGACTCCTACGAGCAGTACTTC
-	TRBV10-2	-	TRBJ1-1	CASSEPRRNTEAFF	TGCGCCAGCAGTGAGCCGAGGAGGAACACTGAAGCTTTCTTT
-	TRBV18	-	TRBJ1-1	CASSPRARGGEAFF	TGTGCCAGCTCACCGCGAGCCCGGGGGGGTGAAGCTTTCTTT
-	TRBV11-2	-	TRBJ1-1	CASSFGQNTEAFF	TGTGCCAGCAGCTTTGGACAGAACACTGAAGCTTTCTTT
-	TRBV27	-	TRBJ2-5	CASSLQGPRETQYF	TGTGCCAGCAGTTTACAGGGGCCCCGGGAGACCCAGTACTTC
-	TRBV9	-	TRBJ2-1	CASSVGALSSYNEQFF	TGTGCCAGCAGCGTAGGAGCGTTGAGCTCCTACAATGAGCAGTTCTTC
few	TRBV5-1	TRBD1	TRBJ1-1	CASSSGQGLNTEAFF	TGCGCCAGCAGCTCCGGACAGGGATTGAACACTGAAGCTTTCTTT